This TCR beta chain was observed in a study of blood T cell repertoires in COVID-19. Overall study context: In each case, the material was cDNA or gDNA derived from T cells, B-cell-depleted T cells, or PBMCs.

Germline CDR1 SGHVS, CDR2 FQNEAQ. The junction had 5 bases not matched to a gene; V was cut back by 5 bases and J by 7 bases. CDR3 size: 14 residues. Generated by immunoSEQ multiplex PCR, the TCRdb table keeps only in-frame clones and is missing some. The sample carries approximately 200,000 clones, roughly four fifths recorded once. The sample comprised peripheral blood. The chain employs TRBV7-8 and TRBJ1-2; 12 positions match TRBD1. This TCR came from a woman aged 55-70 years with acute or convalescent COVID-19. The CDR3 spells CASSPGTGGIGYTF. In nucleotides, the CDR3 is TGTGCCAGCAGCCCAGGGACAGGGGGCATTGGCTACACCTTC.